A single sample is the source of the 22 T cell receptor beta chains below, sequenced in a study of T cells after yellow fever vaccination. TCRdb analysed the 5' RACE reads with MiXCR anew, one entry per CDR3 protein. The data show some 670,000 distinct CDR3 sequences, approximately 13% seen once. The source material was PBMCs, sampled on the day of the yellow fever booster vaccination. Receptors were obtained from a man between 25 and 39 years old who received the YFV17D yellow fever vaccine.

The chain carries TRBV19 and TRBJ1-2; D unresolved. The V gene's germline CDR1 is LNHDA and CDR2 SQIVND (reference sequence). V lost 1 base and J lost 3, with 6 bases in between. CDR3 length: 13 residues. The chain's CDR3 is CASSIGNDYGYTF. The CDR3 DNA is TGTGCCAGTAGTATAGGCAACGACTATGGCTACACCTTC.

The CDR3 is CSARTHLQPQHF. The CDR3 DNA reads TGCAGTGCTAGGACCCACTTGCAGCCCCAGCATTTT. The genes are TRBV20-1 and TRBJ1-5; no firm D call. The germline CDR1 and CDR2 sequences are DFQATT and SNEGSKA (reference sequence). Trimming took off 3 bases at V and 7 bases at J, with 10 bases between the two ends. CDR3 length: 12 amino acids.

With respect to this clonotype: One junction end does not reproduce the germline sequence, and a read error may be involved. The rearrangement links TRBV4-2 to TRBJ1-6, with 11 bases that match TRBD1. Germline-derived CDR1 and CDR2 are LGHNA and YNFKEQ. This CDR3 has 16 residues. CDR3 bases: TGTGCCAGCAGTCAAGATAGGGACAGGGGGGAATCACCCCTCCACTTT. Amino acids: CASSQDRDRGESPLHF.

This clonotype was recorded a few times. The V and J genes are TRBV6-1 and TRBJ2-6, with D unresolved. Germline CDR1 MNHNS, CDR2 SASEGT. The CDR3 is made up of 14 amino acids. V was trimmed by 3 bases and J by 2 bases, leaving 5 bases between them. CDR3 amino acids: CASSDITGANVLTF. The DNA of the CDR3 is TGTGCCAGCAGTGATATCACTGGGGCCAACGTCCTGACTTTC.

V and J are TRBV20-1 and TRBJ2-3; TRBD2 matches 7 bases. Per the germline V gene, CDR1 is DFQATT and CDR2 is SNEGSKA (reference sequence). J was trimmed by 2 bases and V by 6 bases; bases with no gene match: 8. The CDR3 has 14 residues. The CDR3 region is CSAAGGTNTDTQYF. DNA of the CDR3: TGCAGTGCAGCGGGCGGGACTAACACAGATACGCAGTATTTT.

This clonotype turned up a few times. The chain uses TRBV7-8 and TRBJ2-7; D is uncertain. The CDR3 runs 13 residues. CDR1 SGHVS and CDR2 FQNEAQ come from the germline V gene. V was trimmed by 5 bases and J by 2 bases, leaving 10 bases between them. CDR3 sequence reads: CASSRLLTYEQYF. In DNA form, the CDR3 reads TGTGCCAGCAGCCGTCTCTTAACCTACGAGCAGTACTTC.

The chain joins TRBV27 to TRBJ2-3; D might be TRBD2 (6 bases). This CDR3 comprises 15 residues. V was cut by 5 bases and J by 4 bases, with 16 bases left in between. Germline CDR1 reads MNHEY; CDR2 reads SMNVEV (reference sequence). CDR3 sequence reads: CASSRVAGMPDTQYF. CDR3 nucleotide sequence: TGTGCCAGCAGTCGGGTCGCGGGAATGCCAGATACGCAGTATTTT.

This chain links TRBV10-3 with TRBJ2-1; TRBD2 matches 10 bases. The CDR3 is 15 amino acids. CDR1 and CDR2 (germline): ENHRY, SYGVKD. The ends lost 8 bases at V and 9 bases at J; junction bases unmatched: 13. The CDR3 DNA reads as TGTGCCATCGGCGGGGCTAGCGGGAGTGCAGTTGAGCAGTTCTTC. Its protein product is CAIGGASGSAVEQFF.

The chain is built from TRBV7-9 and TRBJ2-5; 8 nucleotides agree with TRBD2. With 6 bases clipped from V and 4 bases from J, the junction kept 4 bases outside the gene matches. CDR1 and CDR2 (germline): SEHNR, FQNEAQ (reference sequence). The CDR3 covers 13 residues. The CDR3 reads CASRFGTRETQYF. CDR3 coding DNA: TGTGCCAGCAGGTTCGGGACTAGAGAGACCCAGTACTTC.

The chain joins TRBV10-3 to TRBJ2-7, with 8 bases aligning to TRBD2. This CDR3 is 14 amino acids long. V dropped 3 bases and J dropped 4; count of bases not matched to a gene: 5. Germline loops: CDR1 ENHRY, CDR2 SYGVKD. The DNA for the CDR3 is TGTGCCATCAGTGAAGCGGGAGTAGTATACGAGCAGTACTTC. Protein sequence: CAISEAGVVYEQYF.

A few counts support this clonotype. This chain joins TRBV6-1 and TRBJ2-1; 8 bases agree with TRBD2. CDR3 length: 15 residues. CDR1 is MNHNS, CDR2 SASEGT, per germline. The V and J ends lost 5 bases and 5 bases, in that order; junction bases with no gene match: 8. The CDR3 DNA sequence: TGTGCCAGCAGTACCCTCAGCGGGAGACACAATGAGCAGTTCTTC. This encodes CASSTLSGRHNEQFF.

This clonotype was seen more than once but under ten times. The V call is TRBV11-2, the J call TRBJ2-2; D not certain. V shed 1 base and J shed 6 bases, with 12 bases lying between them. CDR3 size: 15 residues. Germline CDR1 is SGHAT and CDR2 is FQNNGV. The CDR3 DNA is TGTGCCAGCAGCTTAGTTACCGTCGGTGCCGGGGAGCTGTTTTTT. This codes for CASSLVTVGAGELFF.

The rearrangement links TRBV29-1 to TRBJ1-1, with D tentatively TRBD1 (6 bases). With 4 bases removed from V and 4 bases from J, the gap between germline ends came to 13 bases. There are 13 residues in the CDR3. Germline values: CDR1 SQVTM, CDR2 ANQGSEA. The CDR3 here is CSVVPGAPTEAFF. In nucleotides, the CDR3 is TGCAGCGTTGTTCCGGGGGCGCCCACTGAAGCTTTCTTT.

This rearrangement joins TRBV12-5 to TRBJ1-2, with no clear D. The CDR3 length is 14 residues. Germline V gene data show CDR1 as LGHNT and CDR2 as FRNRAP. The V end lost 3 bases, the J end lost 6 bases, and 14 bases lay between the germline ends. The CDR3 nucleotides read TGTGCTAGTGGTTTAGGAGGCGCTTTGGATGGCTACACCTTC. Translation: CASGLGGALDGYTF.

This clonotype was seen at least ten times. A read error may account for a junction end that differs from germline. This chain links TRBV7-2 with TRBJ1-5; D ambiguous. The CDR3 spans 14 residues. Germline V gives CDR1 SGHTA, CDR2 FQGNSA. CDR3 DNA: TGTGCCAGCAGTTTAGTGGGCGGTAATCAGCCCCAGCATTTT. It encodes CASSLVGGNQPQHF.

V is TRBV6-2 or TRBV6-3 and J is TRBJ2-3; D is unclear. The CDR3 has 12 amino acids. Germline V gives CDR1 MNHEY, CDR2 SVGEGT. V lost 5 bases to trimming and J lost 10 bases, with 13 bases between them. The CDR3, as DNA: TGTGCCAGCAGTACGGCTGCAACCGCGCAGTATTTT. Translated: CASSTAATAQYF.

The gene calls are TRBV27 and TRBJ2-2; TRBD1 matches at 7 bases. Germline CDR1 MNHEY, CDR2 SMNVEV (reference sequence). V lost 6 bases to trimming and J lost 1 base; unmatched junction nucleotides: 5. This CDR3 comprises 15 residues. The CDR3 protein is CASRPGTENTGELFF. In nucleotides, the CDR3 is TGTGCCAGCAGACCCGGGACAGAGAACACCGGGGAGCTGTTTTTT.

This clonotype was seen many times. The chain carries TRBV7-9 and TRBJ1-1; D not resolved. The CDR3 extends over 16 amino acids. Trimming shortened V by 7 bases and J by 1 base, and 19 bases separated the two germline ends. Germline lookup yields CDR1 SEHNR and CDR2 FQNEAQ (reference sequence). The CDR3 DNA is TGTGCCAGCATCCAGAAGATTGGCCAGCAGAACACTGAAGCTTTCTTT. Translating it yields CASIQKIGQQNTEAFF.

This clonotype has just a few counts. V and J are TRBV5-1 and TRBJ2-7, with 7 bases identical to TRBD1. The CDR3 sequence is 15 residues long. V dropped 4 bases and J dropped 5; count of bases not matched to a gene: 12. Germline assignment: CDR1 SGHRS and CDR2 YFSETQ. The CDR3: CASSPIGDRANEQYF. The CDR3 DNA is TGCGCCAGCAGCCCGATCGGCGACAGGGCGAACGAGCAGTACTTC. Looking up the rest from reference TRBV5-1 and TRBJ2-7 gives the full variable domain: KAGVTQTPRYLIKTRGQQVTLSCSPISGHRSVSWYQQTPGQGLQFLFEYFSETQRNKGNFPGRFSGRQFSNSRSEMNVSTLELGDSALYLCASSPIGDRANEQYFGPGTRLTVT.

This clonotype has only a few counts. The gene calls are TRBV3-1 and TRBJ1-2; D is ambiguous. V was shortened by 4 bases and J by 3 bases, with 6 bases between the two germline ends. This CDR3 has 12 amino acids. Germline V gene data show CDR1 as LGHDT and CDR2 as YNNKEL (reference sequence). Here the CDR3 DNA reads TGTGCCAGCAGCCGAGGATACTATGGCTACACCTTC. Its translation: CASSRGYYGYTF.

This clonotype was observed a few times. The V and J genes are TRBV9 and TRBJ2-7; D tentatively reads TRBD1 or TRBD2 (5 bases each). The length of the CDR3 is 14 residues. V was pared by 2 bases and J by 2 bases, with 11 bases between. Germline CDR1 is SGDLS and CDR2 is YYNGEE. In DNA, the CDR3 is TGTGCCAGCAGCGTGGGGGAGACGCCCTACGAGCAGTACTTC. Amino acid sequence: CASSVGETPYEQYF.

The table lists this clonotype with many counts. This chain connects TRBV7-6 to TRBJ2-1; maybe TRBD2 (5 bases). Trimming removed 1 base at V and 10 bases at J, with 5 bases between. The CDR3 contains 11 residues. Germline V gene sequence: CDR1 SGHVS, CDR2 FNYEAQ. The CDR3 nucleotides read TGTGCCAGCAGCTTAGGGGAGGAGCAGTTCTTC. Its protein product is CASSLGEEQFF.